These 9 T cell receptor beta chains were all obtained from the same sample, sequenced in a study of shared clonotypes between healthy human individuals (TCRdb year 2020). Library creation used the immunoSEQ multiplex PCR assay. TCRdb limited this immuneACCESS table to in-frame rearrangements with V and J called. A share of clones is missing; checked studies link under half to unresolved V genes, and the rest is unexplained. This sample gives around 700,000 clones in total; 55% to 75% of them show up just once. The ten largest clones capture around 2% of the sample. The sequenced sample consisted of memory CD4+ T cells sorted from blood. The cell subset or site label, read with the paper, signifies: CD45RA-negative fraction. The source of these receptors is a woman between 25 and 40 years old in good health.

This clone was detected many times. V and J are TRBV7-9 and TRBJ2-1; no clear D gene. The ends were cut back, 5 bases at V and 5 bases at J, with 16 bases in the middle. The CDR3 runs to 15 residues. The V gene's germline CDR1 is SEHNR and CDR2 FQNEAQ (reference sequence). DNA for the CDR3: TGTGCCAGCAGCCCGAGAGGACGGCAAAACAATGAGCAGTTCTTC. Protein product: CASSPRGRQNNEQFF.

This sequence joins TRBV12-1 and TRBJ1-1. TRBV12-1 is assigned pseudogene status. This CDR3 contains 11 residues. The CDR3 reads CARTRETEAFF. The CDR3 DNA follows: TGTGCCAGGACGAGGGAGACTGAAGCTTTCTTT.

The V call is TRBV21-1, the J call TRBJ2-2; the table calls TRBD2, which could not be checked here. TRBV21-1 is a known pseudogene. This CDR3 has 13 amino acids. CDR3 in amino acids: CASSFYATGELFF. DNA of the CDR3: TGTGCCAGCAGCTTCTACGCGACCGGGGAGCTGTTTTTT.

The chain joins TRBV19 to TRBJ2-5; D is undetermined. Trimming left V 3 bases short and J 1 base short, with 9 bases between. The CDR3 loop spans 14 amino acids. Germline assignment: CDR1 LNHDA and CDR2 SQIVND (reference sequence). The CDR3 protein is CASSMWNPQETQYF. DNA for the CDR3: TGTGCCAGTAGTATGTGGAACCCCCAAGAGACCCAGTACTTC. Drawing the rest from reference TRBV19 and TRBJ2-5, the complete variable domain is DGGITQSPKYLFRKEGQNVTLSCEQNLNHDAMYWYRQDPGQGLRLIYYSQIVNDFQKGDIAEGYSVSREKKESFPLTVTSAQKNPTAFYLCASSMWNPQETQYFGPGTRLLVL.

The rearrangement joins TRBV14 to TRBJ1-5, with 8 bases matching TRBD1. Germline CDR1 SGHDN, CDR2 FVKESK. The CDR3 contains 17 residues. V lost 4 bases to trimming and J lost 0 bases; unmatched junction nucleotides: 8. The CDR3 here is CASSLRLTGDSNQPQHF. CDR3 nucleotide sequence: TGTGCCAGCAGCCTACGCCTGACAGGGGATAGCAATCAGCCCCAGCATTTT.

This sequence joins TRBV13 and TRBJ2-3; perhaps TRBD2 as D (6 bases). V was pared by 7 bases and J by 0 bases, with 20 bases between. The CDR3 covers 17 residues. Germline CDR1 PRHDT, CDR2 FYEKMQ (reference sequence). In DNA form, the CDR3 reads TGTGCCAGCAACAGAACCGGTCGGGAGCCTAGCACAGATACGCAGTATTTT. It translates to CASNRTGREPSTDTQYF.

J is TRBJ1-3 and V is TRBV5-1; possible D gene TRBD1, 6 bases. The CDR3 sequence is 14 residues long. CDR1 and CDR2 (germline): SGHRS, YFSETQ. V was trimmed by 4 bases and J by 2 bases, leaving 10 bases between them. This CDR3 is CASSAGTTGNTIYF. The CDR3 coding sequence is TGCGCCAGCAGCGCCGGGACAACTGGAAACACCATATATTTT.

The V and J genes are TRBV2 and TRBJ2-5; 9 bases are shared with TRBD2. The CDR3 loop spans 16 amino acids. Losses at the gene ends were 6 bases for V and 3 bases for J; bases not matched to a gene: 11. CDR1 and CDR2 from the germline V gene are SNHLY and FYNNEI. The CDR3 here is CASRAPRASGKETQYF. For the CDR3, the DNA is TGTGCCAGCAGGGCCCCCCGGGCTAGCGGGAAAGAGACCCAGTACTTC.

In this sample, this clone turned up many times. The rearrangement uses TRBV5-1 and TRBJ2-3; 9 bases are shared with TRBD2. This CDR3 has 13 residues. CDR1 and CDR2 (germline): SGHRS, YFSETQ. With 4 bases clipped from V and 8 bases from J, the junction kept 5 bases outside the gene matches. Here the CDR3 DNA reads TGCGCCAGCAGCCACGAGACTAGCGGTACGCAGTATTTT. It is translated as CASSHETSGTQYF.